These T cell receptor beta chains were read from a single sample in a study of cytotoxic CD8 clonotypes in ibrutinib-treated CLL. TCRdb's table, derived via immunoSEQ multiplex PCR, lists solely in-frame clones and lacks some. Among 150,000 to 200,000 clones, 88% were seen once, and the ten largest hold around 3%. Sequencing used PBMCs, obtained at disease progression, from a patient treated with ibrutinib. The receptors come from a human donor with chronic lymphocytic leukemia. The conserved cysteine and the conserved F or W are not part of the CDR3 here. Clone size, where shown, is once, few, many, or a class for clones that have expanded.

clone size,V gene,J gene,CDR3 protein
.,TRBV6-5,TRBJ1-1,ASSSRTGNTEAF
.,TRBV30,TRBJ2-1,AADGAGGSLGYNEQF
.,TRBV10-3,TRBJ1-1,AISSPGTDGTEAF
.,TRBV19,TRBJ1-5,ASKKMDGDQPQH
.,TRBV7-2,TRBJ2-3,ASSLSAGGSTDTQY
few,TRBV7-3,TRBJ1-2,ASSPQGNYGYT
.,TRBV30,TRBJ2-7,AWLLPPRDRAYEQY
.,TRBV7-6,TRBJ2-7,ASSPRQGRDEQY
.,TRBV7-3,TRBJ2-1,ASSLGGRSYNEQF
.,TRBV5-8,TRBJ2-7,ASSWRAMGNEQY
.,TRBV7-9,TRBJ2-5,ASTTFGGPGKETQY
once,TRBV5-4,TRBJ2-1,ASSYLNEQF
once,TRBV5-5,TRBJ1-4,ASSHRGVPGSQEKLF
.,TRBV4-1,TRBJ1-1,ASSQVPGDDTEAF
.,TRBV2,TRBJ1-5,ASSPGQGNSNQPQH
once,TRBV9,TRBJ1-2,ASSEVGQANYGYT
.,TRBV28,TRBJ1-1,ASINGGKVNTEAF
once,TRBV4-3,TRBJ1-1,ASSLDRGPEAF
.,TRBV28,TRBJ2-7,ASSFTRYSYEQY
once,TRBV5-4,TRBJ2-3,ASSHPRDLRLYTQY
few,TRBV5-8,TRBJ2-7,ASSDRSGTGSYEQY
.,TRBV25-1,TRBJ2-7,ASSVFLGGSYEQY
.,TRBV29-1,TRBJ1-4,SVLGAGGNEKLF
.,TRBV19,TRBJ1-3,ASSMSLNSGNTIY
.,TRBV28,TRBJ2-6,ASSLNLREGWSGANVLT
.,TRBV30,TRBJ1-1,AWSQIDSPTRGAF
.,TRBV7-6,TRBJ2-3,ASSSPIAGYTDTQY
.,TRBV10-2,TRBJ1-1,ASSITWNTEAF
.,TRBV28,TRBJ1-1,ASSPPFFGAGSLGTEAF
.,TRBV7-3,TRBJ1-2,ASSPQGRPPGTPRYYGYT
.,TRBV7-2,TRBJ1-5,ASSLEVRGGQPQH
.,TRBV5-1,TRBJ2-5,ASSLGGYQETQY
.,TRBV14,TRBJ2-6,ASKQGISSGANVLT
few,TRBV11-3,TRBJ1-1,ASSSTGTGLTEAF
.,TRBV6-6,TRBJ2-1,ASSDRDRNYNEQF
.,TRBV7-2,TRBJ2-6,ASSWRQGAGANVLT
.,TRBV5-6,TRBJ2-2,ASSYGTGELF
.,TRBV9,TRBJ1-4,ASSGRGGDEKLF
.,TRBV4-2,TRBJ1-2,ASSQETILYGYT
.,TRBV7-9,TRBJ1-2,ASSRPTQAYGYT
.,TRBV13,TRBJ2-7,ASSAGSGTGVHEQY
.,TRBV11-3,TRBJ2-7,ASSLAGTYEQY
.,TRBV9,TRBJ1-1,ASSGTYRAAGPEAF
.,TRBV5-1,TRBJ1-4,ASSTGQGNNEKLF
.,TRBV6-5,TRBJ1-1,ASSYRKTDTEAF
once,TRBV27,TRBJ2-3,ASSTRVQYRDTQY
once,TRBV7-6,TRBJ1-4,ASSLTGTDNEKLF
.,TRBV6-5,TRBJ2-1,ASSYYGDRGEQF
.,TRBV5-1,TRBJ2-7,ASSLAGPSYEQY
.,TRBV5-1,TRBJ1-5,ASSPRGGDQPQH
.,TRBV29-1,TRBJ2-7,SFRDRGYEQY
.,TRBV7-7,TRBJ2-2,ASSSDRVDTGELF